This TCR beta chain was observed in a study of tumor and adjacent non-tumor tissue in lung cancer (dated by TCRdb to the late 2010s). Study-level background: The cohort included eleven to twelve adenocarcinoma, 2 squamous cell carcinoma and 1 small cell lung cancer patients. In total, sequencing yielded under 150 million productive TCRbeta reads, which works out to an average of about 4 million reads per sample. The 15 enrolled patients, of whom approximately 10 were men and 5 were women, were aged roughly 30 to 80 years and were diagnosed with TNM stage I to III disease. The study compared bulk TCRbeta repertoires from lung tumor tissue and matched distant non-tumor lung tissue of under 16 lung cancer patients. TCRbeta CDR3 sequencing was performed on 25 to 35 paired specimens, with one tumor sample and one normal lung sample collected per patient. Overall study outcomes, separate from this receptor: Significantly higher TCR diversity was found in younger patients, and higher tumor TCR diversity was associated with shorter overall and disease-free survival. Because peripheral blood was not sequenced, blood TCRbeta repertoires in the lung cancer patients of the study were not examined. The cohort had only around 15 patients, and the authors noted that larger samples and more detailed clinical data are needed. Tumor tissue showed significantly greater TCR diversity (inverse Simpson) than normal lung tissue (around 450 vs 150, P = 0.0075, Mann-Whitney U test). In normal lung, the top 100 clones accounted for a significantly larger cumulative share of the repertoire than in tumor tissue. Neither the sequencing platform nor unique molecular identifiers are named or mentioned anywhere in the methods.

The library was obtained by multiplex PCR. Sequencer: Illumina HiSeq 2500. Following protocols modified from ARM-PCR, the researchers constructed TCRbeta libraries through three rounds of nested PCR with primers (Table S4). PCR products of 200-500 bp were gel-excised and purified with the QIAquick gel extraction kit before sequencing. Per the authors' processing: Reads were cleaned with Trimmomatic, merged with FLASH into complete CDR3 sequences, and assigned to V(D)J germline segments with MiTCR. Clonal diversity was computed as the inverse Simpson's index with VDJtools. Productive reads were defined as in-frame sequences without a premature stop codon. TCRdb handled the public reads itself, with Q25 trimming in fastp and clone calling in MiXCR, and kept productive beta chains. For every CDR3 protein sequence, its rows merge into one entry that carries the most common genes and DNA. Here the V and J calls rest on TCRdb's processing, not on the authors' analysis. This sample holds approximately 70,000 distinct CDR3 sequences; approximately 73% were observed only once. The top ten constitute 28% of the sample.

From the cysteine through the phenylalanine, the CDR3 covers 14 amino acids. Only CDR3 DNA is held: 42 bases, read in frame from base 1. The germline V gene encodes CDR1 MNHEY and CDR2 SVGAGI. Details on this clonotype: It has no known antigen specificity. An end of the junction does not agree with germline; a read error may underlie this.

RNA was isolated from bulk unsorted tissue, and RNA quality was assessed with a NanoDrop ND-1000 and an Agilent 2100. The donors were newly diagnosed lung cancer patients admitted for thoracic surgery in China from August to November 2014 who had not received prior chemotherapy. Anyone who had undergone radiotherapy or chemotherapy before, or who had another cancer at the same time, was left out of the study. Surgical tissue pieces of about 1-2.3 cm3 were preserved in RNAlater solution and were kept at -80 degrees C until use. This sequence was found in a man in his sixties with non-small cell lung cancer. The rearrangement joined TRBV6-5 to TRBJ2-6, with an unclear D gene assignment. The sample comprised lung tumor tissue. CDR3 reads: CASMGLFGANVLTF. The nucleotides read TGTGCTAGCATGGGCCTCTTTGGGGCCAACGTCCTGACTTTC.